This entry lists 9 T cell receptor beta chains sequenced from one sample in a study of beta chain features in type 1 diabetes. Sequenced material consisted of expressed TCRB transcripts (all of the isolated RNA was reverse transcribed). Measured with immunoSEQ multiplex PCR; TCRdb has only the in-frame clones, and not every one. The repertoire holds 200,000 to 300,000 clones, with 27% as singletons. The sequenced material came from central memory CD4+ T cells from blood. These receptors were obtained from a man aged 25 to 45 in good health.

A few counts support this clone. Written as DNA, the CDR3 is TGTGCCAGCAGCCTGCTCGGGGATGAGCAGTTCTTC. This translates into CASSLLGDEQFF. This sequence joins TRBV5-4 and TRBJ2-1; maybe TRBD2 (5 bases). The V gene lost 4 bases and the J gene lost 8 bases, with 10 bases spanning the gap. Per the germline V gene, CDR1 is SGHNT and CDR2 is YYREEE (reference sequence). CDR3 length equals 12 residues.

In the case of this clone: Other DNA sequences in the sample encode the same CDR3. The chain joins TRBV7-2 to TRBJ2-3; a possible D gene is TRBD2 (5 bases). The germline V gene has CDR1 SGHTA and CDR2 FQGNSA. The CDR3 is made up of 14 amino acids. Trimming shortened V by 1 base and J by 3 bases, and 8 bases separated the two germline ends. CDR3 loop: CASSLGTPTDTQYF. CDR3 coding DNA: TGTGCCAGCAGCTTAGGGACTCCTACAGATACGCAGTATTTT.

Points on this clone: The same CDR3 also results from other DNA sequences found in this sample. The chain's CDR3 is CAWSVLSGGEQFF. In DNA form, the CDR3 reads TGTGCCTGGAGTGTACTTAGCGGGGGTGAGCAGTTCTTC. This sequence joins TRBV30 and TRBJ2-1; 9 nucleotides match TRBD2. Germline V gene lookup returns CDR1 GTSNPN and CDR2 SVGIG (reference sequence). This CDR3 region has 13 residues. The trim removed 0 bases at V and 9 bases at J, leaving 3 bases unmatched.

This clone was counted only a few times. The J gene is TRBJ2-1, the V gene TRBV7-2; TRBD2 matches at 7 bases. The CDR3 sequence is 12 residues long. J was trimmed by 9 bases and V by 5 bases; bases with no gene match: 4. The germline V gene encodes CDR1 SGHTA and CDR2 FQGNSA. The CDR3 sequence is CASSRPGGEQFF. For the CDR3, the DNA is TGTGCCAGCAGCCGACCGGGGGGTGAGCAGTTCTTC.

The J gene is TRBJ2-3, the V gene TRBV2; D is ambiguous. The CDR3 has 13 residues. The V gene's germline CDR1 is SNHLY and CDR2 FYNNEI. The ends were cut back, 8 bases at V and 3 bases at J, with 12 bases in the middle. DNA of the CDR3: TGTGCCAGCGCTACGACGCGGACAGATACGCAGTATTTT. The encoded protein is CASATTRTDTQYF.

The chain has TRBV5-1 and TRBJ2-1, with D possibly matching TRBD2 (6 bases). V was trimmed by 2 bases and J by 5 bases, leaving 14 bases between them. Germline CDR1 is SGHRS and CDR2 is YFSETQ. The CDR3 is made up of 15 amino acids. CDR3 bases: TGCGCCAGCAGCTTAGGGACTGGAGGAAACAATGAGCAGTTCTTC. It codes for CASSLGTGGNNEQFF.

This clone occurred once. V is TRBV11-2 and J is TRBJ2-5; D is perhaps TRBD1 (6 bases). The V gene's germline CDR1 is SGHAT and CDR2 FQNNGV. The CDR3 length is 15 residues. The V end was cut by 1 base, the J end by 3 bases, with 12 bases between. Here the CDR3 reads CASSLGQGPEETQYF. CDR3 coding DNA: TGTGCCAGCAGCTTAGGGCAGGGGCCCGAAGAGACCCAGTACTTC.

This chain joins TRBV29-1 and TRBJ1-5; TRBD1 agrees at 8 bases. This CDR3 has 12 amino acids. Germline V gene data show CDR1 as SQVTM and CDR2 as ANQGSEA. With 7 bases clipped from V and 4 bases from J, the junction kept 3 bases outside the gene matches. For the CDR3, the DNA is TGCAGCGGAGGGGACAGGAATCAGCCCCAGCATTTT. Its translation is CSGGDRNQPQHF.

This clone was seen a few times. V gene TRBV20-1 combines with J gene TRBJ2-7; a weak D match, TRBD1 (5 bases). The CDR3 consists of 11 residues. Germline V lookup: CDR1 DFQATT, CDR2 SNEGSKA (reference sequence). The CDR3 sequence: CRVGQGDEQYF. CDR3 nucleotide sequence: TGCAGGGTGGGCCAGGGCGACGAGCAGTACTTC.